The next 3 T cell receptor beta chains were all read from a single sample in a study of T cell responses to AZD1222 COVID-19 vaccine. Sequenced by immunoSEQ multiplex PCR; TCRdb stores in-frame clones only, minus some. The sample carries about 49,000 clones, 65% to 85% recorded once. The sample consisted of peripheral blood, taken on day 0 of MenACWY control vaccination. These TCRs come from an adult in good health.

The genes are TRBV6-5 and TRBJ1-1, with TRBD1 as a possible D gene (6 bases). This CDR3 is built from 15 residues. With 8 bases removed from V and 3 bases from J, the gap between germline ends came to 19 bases. Germline CDR1 is MNHEY and CDR2 is SVGAGI. This CDR3 reads CASLPAGRGYTEAFF. The CDR3 nucleotides are TGTGCCAGCTTGCCGGCGGGAAGGGGGTACACTGAAGCTTTCTTT.

The J gene is TRBJ1-1, the V gene TRBV7-3, with D possibly being TRBD1 (6 bases). The V end was cut by 0 bases, the J end by 1 base, with 15 bases between. Germline lookup yields CDR1 SGHTA and CDR2 FQGTGA. The CDR3 contains 17 residues. In DNA, the CDR3 is TGTGCCAGCAGCTTAACCAGGGGCCCCCTGAGGAACACTGAAGCTTTCTTT. Protein sequence: CASSLTRGPLRNTEAFF.

The CDR3 DNA reads TGTGCCAGCTCACCAAAAGCCCCTACCGGGGAGCTGTTTTTT. Amino acid sequence: CASSPKAPTGELFF. This sequence joins TRBV18 and TRBJ2-2; D gene uncertain. The CDR3 consists of 14 residues. Trimming removed 2 bases from V and 5 bases from J, with 9 bases in between. The germline V gene has CDR1 KGHSH and CDR2 LQKENI.